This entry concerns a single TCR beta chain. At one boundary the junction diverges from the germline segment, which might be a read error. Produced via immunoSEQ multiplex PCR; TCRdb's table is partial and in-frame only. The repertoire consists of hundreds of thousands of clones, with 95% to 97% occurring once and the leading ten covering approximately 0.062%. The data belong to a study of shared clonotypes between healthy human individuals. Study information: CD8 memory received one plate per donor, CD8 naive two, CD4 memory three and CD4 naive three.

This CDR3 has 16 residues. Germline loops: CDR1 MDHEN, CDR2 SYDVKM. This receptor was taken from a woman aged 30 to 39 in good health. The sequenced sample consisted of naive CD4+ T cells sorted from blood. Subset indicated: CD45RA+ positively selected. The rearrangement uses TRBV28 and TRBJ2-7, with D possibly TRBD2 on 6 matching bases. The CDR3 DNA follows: TGTGCCAGCAGTTTGTCTGGGGGACTCCCCTCCCACGAGCAGTACTTC. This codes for CASSLSGGLPSHEQYF.